These 11 T cell receptor beta chains were all obtained from the same sample, sequenced in a study of blood T cell repertoires in COVID-19. Sequencing was performed with immunoSEQ multiplex PCR; in TCRdb, only in-frame clones are kept and a portion is missing. The table has about 43,000 clones, about 83% seen once. Sequences were obtained from peripheral blood. Source of these receptors: a man in his forties with COVID-19, enrolled during active disease.

The chain joins TRBV3-1 (or the pseudogene TRBV3-2) to TRBJ1-4; TRBD1 might be the D (5 bases). Looked up from germline, CDR1 is LGHDT and CDR2 is YNNKEL (reference sequence). The CDR3 spans 16 residues. Trimming left V 5 bases short and J 3 bases short, with 16 bases between. The CDR3 region is CASSARGTVANEKLFF. Here the CDR3 DNA reads TGTGCCAGCAGCGCCCGCGGGACTGTCGCTAATGAAAAACTGTTTTTT.

This chain uses TRBV27 with TRBJ2-3, with D possibly TRBD2 on 7 matching bases. Germline CDR1 reads MNHEY; CDR2 reads SMNVEV (reference sequence). This CDR3 is built from 16 residues. V was shortened by 6 bases and J by 2 bases, with 18 bases between the two germline ends. In nucleotides, the CDR3 is TGTGCCAGCAGGCGCGGGGAGGGGGGCGTCACAGATACGCAGTATTTT. Its protein is CASRRGEGGVTDTQYF.

V gene TRBV28 combines with J gene TRBJ1-6; a possible D gene is TRBD1 (6 bases). Germline assignment: CDR1 MDHEN and CDR2 SYDVKM. V gave up 6 bases and J gave up 1 base, with 19 bases separating them. The CDR3 is 18 residues long. CDR3: CASSTLYQDSSYNSPLHF. The CDR3 DNA follows: TGTGCCAGCAGCACCCTATATCAGGACAGTTCCTATAATTCACCCCTCCACTTT.

The CDR3 protein is CASSLVGLAGYEQYF. CDR3 nucleotide sequence: TGTGCCAGCAGCTTAGTGGGACTAGCGGGGTACGAGCAGTACTTC. The chain links TRBV7-2 to TRBJ2-7; TRBD2 agrees at 13 bases. CDR3 length equals 15 residues. Germline assignment: CDR1 SGHTA and CDR2 FQGNSA. The J segment lost 4 bases and the V segment lost 1 base, leaving 1 base of the junction unmatched.

This clone was recorded a few times. V gene TRBV19 combines with J gene TRBJ1-5; TRBD1 matches at 9 bases. With 6 bases clipped from V and 2 bases from J, the junction kept 2 bases outside the gene matches. Per germline, CDR1 LNHDA and CDR2 SQIVND (reference sequence). CDR3 size: 14 residues. CDR3 loop: CASRDRGGNQPQHF. The CDR3 DNA follows: TGTGCCAGTAGGGACAGGGGAGGCAATCAGCCCCAGCATTTT. Drawing the rest from reference TRBV19 and TRBJ1-5, the complete variable domain is DGGITQSPKYLFRKEGQNVTLSCEQNLNHDAMYWYRQDPGQGLRLIYYSQIVNDFQKGDIAEGYSVSREKKESFPLTVTSAQKNPTAFYLCASRDRGGNQPQHFGDGTRLSIL.

This clone showed up just once. The chain employs TRBV27 and TRBJ1-2; a possible D gene is TRBD1 (5 bases). The CDR3 is made up of 16 amino acids. Germline V lookup: CDR1 MNHEY, CDR2 SMNVEV (reference sequence). Trimming cost V 4 bases and J 4 bases, with 19 bases left between them. CDR3 nucleotides: TGTGCCAGCAGTTACCCCGAGGCCCGAAGGGGCTATGGCTACACCTTC. This gives the protein CASSYPEARRGYGYTF.

This clone was counted between two and nine times. The V and J genes are TRBV27 and TRBJ2-1; the D gene is possibly TRBD2 (5 bases). CDR1 is MNHEY and CDR2 is SMNVEV in the germline V gene (reference sequence). The CDR3 covers 16 residues. V shed 5 bases and J shed 0 bases, with 14 bases lying between them. The CDR3 loop reads CASSPRLGSSYNEQFF. CDR3 nucleotide sequence: TGTGCCAGCAGTCCCAGACTGGGGAGCTCCTACAATGAGCAGTTCTTC.

This chain links TRBV30 with TRBJ1-5, with a tentative D call TRBD1 (6 bases). Germline V gene sequence: CDR1 GTSNPN, CDR2 SVGIG (reference sequence). The CDR3 runs to 16 residues. Trimming removed 5 bases at V and 0 bases at J, with 17 bases between. CDR3 DNA: TGTGCCTGGGGGGGGGCGGCAGGGGTTAGCAATCAGCCCCAGCATTTT. It specifies CAWGGAAGVSNQPQHF.

Concerning this clone: A read error may account for a junction end that differs from germline. The rearrangement uses TRBV11-3 and TRBJ2-1; D ambiguous. The CDR3 length is 14 residues. Germline lookup yields CDR1 SGHNT and CDR2 YENEEA. CDR3 DNA: TGTGCCAGCAGCTTAGGGCTCCCCCCCAGGTTGTTGGTCTTC. Residues: CASSLGLPPRLLVF.

This chain connects TRBV18 to TRBJ2-2; 13 bases are a match to TRBD2. CDR1 KGHSH and CDR2 LQKENI come from the germline V gene. The V segment lost 4 bases and the J segment 7 bases; nucleotides outside the gene matches: 6. The CDR3 spans 16 residues. CDR3 region: CASSRGTSGDGGELFF. Here the CDR3 DNA reads TGTGCCAGCTCACGTGGGACTAGCGGGGACGGCGGGGAGCTGTTTTTT.

The chain joins TRBV12-2 to TRBJ2-7; the table's TRBD1 call for D was not verified on the DNA. TRBV12-2 is recorded as a pseudogene. The CDR3 contains 17 residues. This CDR3 reads CASRYSGTRSGRYEQYF. In DNA form, the CDR3 reads TGTGCAAGTCGCTATTCCGGGACAAGGAGTGGCCGCTACGAGCAGTACTTC.